This T cell receptor beta chain was found in a study of cytomegalovirus exposure and HLA in healthy donors. Study-level findings and limits: Investigators reported 150 to 200 TCR beta chains as tied to cytomegalovirus. In vitro checks showed that three CMV-associated chains really do target CMV antigens. Published work reported that the classifier diagnosed cytomegalovirus status with high specificity and sensitivity.

Measured with immunoSEQ multiplex PCR; TCRdb has only the in-frame clones, and not every one. The sample yields over 200,000 clones, around 78% seen once. Trimming cost V 9 bases and J 4 bases; bases outside gene matches: 10. This CDR3 region has 15 residues. The donors were members of the approximately 120-subject validation cohort (separate from the approximately 670-subject first cohort). Remarks on this clone: Its cognate antigen is unknown.

The specimen was PBMCs. The chain employs TRBV23-1 and TRBJ1-5; TRBD1 aligns across 9 bases. TRBV23-1 is marked as an open reading frame, function uncertain. The receptor's source is a woman aged 18-30 years in good health and CMV-seronegative. CDR3 nucleotides: TGCGCCAGATGGGGACAGGGATGTTGGAATCAGCCCCAGCATTTT. Its protein product is CARWGQGCWNQPQHF.